This T cell receptor (beta chain) was recorded in a study of CD8+CD57+ T cells in acquired aplastic anemia (dated by TCRdb to 2016 to 2019). With regard to the full study: A mean of roughly 2.9 ug of DNA, ranging from roughly 0.18 to 30 ug, was extracted from sorted CD4+ and CD8+ cells. An average of approximately 10 million reads for CD4+ cells and 11 million to 12 million reads for CD8+ cells was obtained from healthy donor samples. Study-wide conclusions, independent of this receptor: CD8+ Simpson's diversity did not differ significantly between patients and healthy controls (P=0.060). Twenty-nine CD8+ CDR3 sequences were shared between patients and controls but appeared highly expressed in patients and within their immunodominant clones.

TCR beta VDJ combination and CDR3 sequence profiling used genomic DNA as the template. An Illumina HiSeq 2000 was used for TCR repertoire sequencing. The study's processing was this. TRBV/TRBJ rearrangement plots, CDR3 size and DJ length profiles, and Simpson's diversity index were used to evaluate the repertoires. Whichever DNA sequence was most abundant in the deep sequencing data was defined as the immunodominant clone. CDR3 amino acid sequences were checked for sharing between subjects and were compared against published repertoires and the VDJdb database. The raw public data were reprocessed by TCRdb itself: fastp quality trimming at Q25, MiXCR clonotype calling, in-frame beta chains only. Duplicate CDR3 protein sequences are folded into a single record with the most common DNA and genes. The V and J calls and clone size are TCRdb's, not the authors'. For this sample the table gives 200,000 to 250,000 distinct CDR3 sequences, of which roughly 35% were detected only once. The ten most abundant clones make up 1% to 1.3% of the sample.

The study deep-sequenced TCR repertoires of sorted CD4+ and CD8+ blood T cells from severe aplastic anemia patients and healthy subjects. Ficoll-Paque density gradient centrifugation was used to isolate peripheral blood mononuclear cells. Before DNA extraction, CD4+ and CD8+ T cells were sorted by FACS or by magnetic beads. V sheds 0 bases and J sheds 8 bases, leaving 12 bases between their ends. From the cysteine up to the phenylalanine, the CDR3 has a length of 14 residues. Only the CDR3 region is kept as DNA, spanning 42 bases read in frame from base 1. CDR1 MGHDK and CDR2 SYGVNS were looked up in the germline V gene. This clonotype was seen a handful of times. What this receptor recognizes is not known. No much larger clonotype is one base removed from it; base qualities were not supplied.

Here the chain combines TRBV25-1 and TRBJ2-3; the D gene cannot be resolved reliably. The TCR originated in a human donor in good health, serving as a control. Sequenced sample: sorted CD4+, CD8+, or CD8+CD57+ T cells (not recorded which) from PBMCs. DNA sequence: TGTGCCAGCAGTGAATATCGTGGTTATTCTACGCAGTATTTT. This is translated as CASSEYRGYSTQYF. Supplemented by the reference TRBV25-1 and TRBJ2-3 proteins around the CDR3, the complete variable domain is EADIYQTPRYLVIGTGKKITLECSQTMGHDKMYWYQQDPGMELHLIHYSYGVNSTEKGDLSSESTVSRIRTEHFPLTLESARPSHTSQYLCASSEYRGYSTQYFGPGTRLTVL.